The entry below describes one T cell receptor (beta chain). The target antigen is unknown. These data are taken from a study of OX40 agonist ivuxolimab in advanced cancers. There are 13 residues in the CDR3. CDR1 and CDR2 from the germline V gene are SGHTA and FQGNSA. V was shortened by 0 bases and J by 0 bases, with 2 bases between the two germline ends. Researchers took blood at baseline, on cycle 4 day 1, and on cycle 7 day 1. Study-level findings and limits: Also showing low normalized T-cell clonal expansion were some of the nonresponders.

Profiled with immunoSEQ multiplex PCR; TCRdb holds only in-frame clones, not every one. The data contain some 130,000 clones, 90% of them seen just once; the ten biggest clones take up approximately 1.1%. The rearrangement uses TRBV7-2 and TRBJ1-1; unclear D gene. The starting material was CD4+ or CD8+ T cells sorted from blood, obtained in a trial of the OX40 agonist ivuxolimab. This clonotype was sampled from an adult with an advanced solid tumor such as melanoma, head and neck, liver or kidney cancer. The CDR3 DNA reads TGTGCCAGCAGCTTAGCGATGAACACTGAAGCTTTCTTT. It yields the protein CASSLAMNTEAFF.